This entry features one T cell receptor beta chain sequence. Its antigen is currently not known. No clone much larger than this one lies a single base away; base qualities are absent. Library creation used the immunoSEQ multiplex PCR assay. Alongside multiparametric flow cytometry, deep sequencing of rearranged TCR beta loci was used to profile the T cell repertoires. TCRdb retrieved this table from immuneACCESS and kept in-frame rearrangements only. Not all clones are present; in checked studies, unresolved V genes account for under half, and no reason is known for the remainder. Recorded for this sample are about 12,000 clones; 89% of them occurred a single time. The top ten clonotypes cover 3% to 3.5% of the sample. The sample is drawn from a study of lymphopenia after photon versus proton radiotherapy (dated by TCRdb to the late 2010s). For context, the study as a whole: Photon and proton radiation therapy were compared by the study for their immunological effects in patients with gastrointestinal tumors who developed high-grade lymphopenia. The cohort comprised 15 to 20 patients with gastrointestinal tumors who received either photon or proton therapy and then developed lymphopenia. The goal of the study was to characterize the differences between the two radiation modalities in how they affect the immune system.

What the research found in general, with its limitations: The survival association was assessed only in patients who died, and better survival with proton therapy was presented by the authors as a possibility rather than a demonstrated result. Across the cohort, among patients who died, a greater drop in TCR diversity after the nadir was inversely correlated with overall survival time. Relative stability during treatment was observed in proton-treated patients, whereas loss of naive T cells and TCR diversity and gain of effector/memory populations were observed in photon-treated patients. After the lymphocyte count nadir, photon-treated repertoires showed oligoclonal expansion, especially of CD8+ Temra cells, which drove the drop in diversity.

V is shortened by 4 bases, J by 12 bases, and the region joining them spans 22 bases. CDR1 SGHRS and CDR2 YFSETQ are derived from the germline V gene. The CDR3 has 14 amino acids, counting the end cysteine and phenylalanine. The retained sequence is limited to the CDR3, 42 bases, with the frame set at the first base. The TCR comes from a man in his 60s with pancreatic cancer. This chain is built from TRBV5-1 and TRBJ1-2; the best D guess is TRBD1, with 5 bases matching. The sample in question was peripheral blood, obtained from a patient treated with proton-based radiotherapy. In nucleotide form, the sequence is TGCGCCAGCAGCCGGACCTTTGGTGACAGTGATCACACCTTC. Its amino acids are CASSRTFGDSDHTF.